This T cell receptor (beta chain) emerged from a study of cytomegalovirus exposure and HLA in healthy donors. Trimming took off 4 bases at V and 5 bases at J, with 12 bases between the two ends. CDR1 MNHEY and CDR2 SVGAGI come from the germline V gene. The CDR3 runs to 14 residues. Study results and caveats: There were three CMV-associated chains whose specificity for CMV antigens was confirmed in vitro.

The PCR contained 60 Vbeta and 13 Jbeta primers. Sequencing used immunoSEQ multiplex PCR; TCRdb keeps in-frame clones, though not all of them. The sample has 150,000 or so clones; 65% to 85% are singletons. Points on this clone: Its cognate antigen is unknown.

The sequenced sample was PBMCs. The TCR was taken from a male donor in good health and CMV-seropositive. The chain links TRBV6-5 to TRBJ1-5, with D possibly matching TRBD1 (5 bases). The chain's CDR3 is CASSLAGTHQPQHF. DNA for the CDR3: TGTGCCAGCAGTTTGGCGGGGACGCATCAGCCCCAGCATTTT.